This TCR beta chain is drawn from a study of CD8 T cells in Susac syndrome. Blood CD8+ and CD4+ T cells underwent high-throughput TCR beta sequencing. Reverse transcription of roughly 0.5 to 1 ug RNA was performed with random hexamers. Amplification of TCR beta CDR3 used immunoSEQ multiplex PCR across 54 Vbeta and 13 Jbeta. TCRdb re-analysed the immunoSEQ multiplex PCR reads in MiXCR, keeping a single row per CDR3 protein. The repertoire has about 110,000 distinct CDR3 sequences, around 95% of them found once; the top ten carry around 0.1%. The germline V and J ends were trimmed by 5 bases and 0 bases, with 14 bases remaining between them. Looked up from germline, CDR1 is MDHEN and CDR2 is SYDVKM. The CDR3 sequence is 16 residues long. This clonotype was recorded only once.

The chain links TRBV28 to TRBJ1-5; tentative D call: TRBD1 (6 bases). The sample comprised CD4+ T cells from PBMCs. The TCR was taken from a human donor in good health. CDR3 amino acids: CASSPPTGYSNQPQHF. The DNA for the CDR3 is TGTGCCAGCAGTCCACCGACAGGTTATAGCAATCAGCCCCAGCATTTT.